A selection of T cell receptor beta chains follows, all from one sample in a study of T-cell reconstitution after alpha-beta-depleted transplantation in children. In TCRdb, the PCR reads were re-called with MiXCR into one record per CDR3 protein. The sample carries over 100,000 distinct CDR3 sequences, 4.5% to 7.5% recorded once. The sample here was PBMCs, mostly from graft donor cells, taken 60 days after TCRalphabeta/CD19-depleted stem cell transplant. The receptor source for this set is a female patient aged 2-9 years who had a stem cell transplant for Fanconi anemia, so the T cells may come from the graft donor. CDR3s include the opening cysteine and the closing phenylalanine or tryptophan. A D gene is named only where the DNA matches it firmly. Part of the rows lack a size; the others show once, few, many or a class for expanded clones.

>TRBV6-5|TRBJ2-5|.|.
TGTGCCAGCAGTTACCTGGGACCCGCCGGGCGACAAGAGACCCAGTACTTC
CASSYLGPAGRQETQYF
>TRBV6-1|TRBJ1-5|.|.
TGTGCCAGCAGTGAAGTATCCCTTCAGCCCCAGCATTTT
CASSEVSLQPQHF
>TRBV20-1|TRBJ2-4|.|.
TGCAGTGCTAGTGGCGGGTCCAAAAACATTCAGTACTTC
CSASGGSKNIQYF
>TRBV2|TRBJ2-1|TRBD2|many
TGTGCCAGAGCGGGAGATGGCAATGAGCAGTTCTTC
CARAGDGNEQFF
>TRBV4-2|TRBJ1-2|.|many
TGTGCCAGCAGCCAAGAAAGAGGGGGGGCCCTCGATGGCTACACCTTC
CASSQERGGALDGYTF
>TRBV12-3/TRBV12-4|TRBJ2-2|TRBD2|many
TGTGCCAGCAGTTTCCTAAGCGGGGAGACCGGGGAGCTGTTTTTT
CASSFLSGETGELFF
>TRBV6-5|TRBJ2-7|TRBD1|.
TGTGCCAGCAGTTACCCGACAGGGAATGGGGGCTACGAGCAGTACTTC
CASSYPTGNGGYEQYF
>TRBV6-6|TRBJ1-2|TRBD1|many
TGTGCCAGCAGGCCCGACAGGGTCTATGGCTACACCTTC
CASRPDRVYGYTF
>TRBV9|TRBJ2-1|.|many
TGTGCCAGCAGCGGGGTGTCAGAGAGGGTGCAGTTCTTC
CASSGVSERVQFF
>TRBV5-1|TRBJ2-2|.|many
TGCGCCAGCAGCTTGGGGGCCGGCGGGGAGCTGTTTTTT
CASSLGAGGELFF
>TRBV29-1|TRBJ2-2|.|many
TGCAGCGGGCAGGCTGGGTCGAACACCGGGGAGCTGTTTTTT
CSGQAGSNTGELFF
>TRBV20-1|TRBJ1-6|TRBD1|few
TGCAGTGCTCAAACGGGACAGTATAATTCACCCCTCCACTTT
CSAQTGQYNSPLHF
>TRBV5-1|TRBJ2-3|TRBD2|many
TGCGCCAGCAGCTTGGCCTTGACTAGCGGGAGAGGCACAGATACGCAGTATTTT
CASSLALTSGRGTDTQYF
>TRBV20-1|TRBJ1-1|.|few
TGCAGTGCTAGAGCGGACACTGAAGCTTTCTTT
CSARADTEAFF
>TRBV20-1|TRBJ2-3|.|few
TGCAGTGCTAGAGATCAAATGGGGGCCCTCCTTGCCACAAGCCACACAGATACGCAGTATTTT
CSARDQMGALLATSHTDTQYF
>TRBV28|TRBJ1-5|.|many
TGTGCCAGCAGTTTACGGCAGGGAGGTGGCCAGCCCCAGCATTTT
CASSLRQGGGQPQHF
>TRBV12-3/TRBV12-4|TRBJ2-7|.|many
TGTGCCAGCAGGTTAGCCAGCGGAGTCTACGAGCAGTACTTC
CASRLASGVYEQYF
>TRBV28|TRBJ1-6|.|many
TGTGCCAGCGCCGGGGTGTTCTATAATTCACCCCTCCACTTT
CASAGVFYNSPLHF
>TRBV4-2|TRBJ2-7|TRBD1|many
TGTGCCAGCAGCCCAGGACAGGAATATTACGAGCAGTACTTC
CASSPGQEYYEQYF
>TRBV5-1|TRBJ2-2|.|many
TGCGCCAGCAGCTTGGTTGTCCTGTACACCGGGGAGCTGTTTTTT
CASSLVVLYTGELFF
>TRBV20-1|TRBJ2-1|TRBD2|many
TGCAGTGCTGTATTACTAGCGAACAATGAGCAGTTCTTC
CSAVLLANNEQFF
>TRBV20-1|TRBJ2-1|TRBD1|many
TGCAGTGCTCCCGGACAGGGGTACTACAATGAGCAGTTCTTC
CSAPGQGYYNEQFF
>TRBV7-9|TRBJ1-6|.|many
TGTGCCAGCAGCTTAGACGGGACTCATAATTCACCCCTCCACTTT
CASSLDGTHNSPLHF
>TRBV29-1|TRBJ2-3|.|many
TGCAGCGTTGCCCCGCAGGTGGATACGCAGTATTTT
CSVAPQVDTQYF
>TRBV5-1|TRBJ1-6|TRBD1|.
TGCGCCAGCAGCCCAGGGACAGGCTCCAATTCACCCCTCCACTTT
CASSPGTGSNSPLHF
>TRBV2|TRBJ2-2|TRBD2|few
TGTGCCAGCAGTTCCTCGGCGGGGGTCACCGGGGAGCTGTTTTTT
CASSSSAGVTGELFF
>TRBV14|TRBJ2-1|TRBD2|many
TGTGCCAGCAGCCAAGGTAGCGGGATTCCCTACAATGAGCAGTTCTTC
CASSQGSGIPYNEQFF
>TRBV7-9|TRBJ2-3|.|many
TGTGCCAGCAGCTTAGACAGGGCGCCATTTGGCACAGATACGCAGTATTTT
CASSLDRAPFGTDTQYF
>TRBV18|TRBJ1-1|TRBD1|many
TGTGCCAGCTCGCGCGCCGGGACAGCGAACACTGAAGCTTTCTTT
CASSRAGTANTEAFF
>TRBV3-1|TRBJ2-1|TRBD1|.
TGTGCCAGCAGCGTAAGACAGGGCAGTGAGCAGTTCTTC
CASSVRQGSEQFF
>TRBV25-1|TRBJ2-7|TRBD1|many
TGTGCCAGCAGTGAGCCTCCGGGACAGGGGACTCTTTTGTACGAGCAGTACTTC
CASSEPPGQGTLLYEQYF
>TRBV28|TRBJ2-1|TRBD2|many
TGTGCCAGCAGTCCACCCCCCGGAAGCGGGAGCGTCAATGAGCAGTTCTTC
CASSPPPGSGSVNEQFF
>TRBV19|TRBJ2-1|TRBD2|many
TGTGCCAGTAGGCCTCCGGGACTAGCGCGGGATGAGCAGTTCTTC
CASRPPGLARDEQFF